These T cell receptor beta chains were read from a single sample in a study of neurological immune-mediated disorders. From the 5' RACE reads, TCRdb called clonotypes with MiXCR, one entry per CDR3 protein. The sample shows approximately 41,000 distinct CDR3 sequences, more than 12% of them seen only once. The specimen was CD4+ T cells from blood. These receptors all stem from a woman aged 55-70 years with HTLV-1-associated myelopathy (HAM/TSP). Both conserved end residues are part of each CDR3. D genes are given only for firm matches. Clone sizes are given selectively: once, few, many, or a class where the clone is expanded.

d_gene	j_gene	abundance	len	v_gene	CDR3nt	CDR3aa
TRBD1	TRBJ2-7	many	15	TRBV2	TGTGCCAGCAGGGCCGGACAGGGATTTTCCTACGAGCAGTACTTC	CASRAGQGFSYEQYF
TRBD1	TRBJ2-1	.	14	TRBV20-1	TGCAGTGCTAGTAGGGACAGGGGGGACAATGAGCAGTTCTTC	CSASRDRGDNEQFF
TRBD2	TRBJ2-5	many	13	TRBV10-3	TGTGCCATCAGCCTAGCGGGACAAGAGACCCAGTACTTC	CAISLAGQETQYF
.	TRBJ2-5	many	13	TRBV29-1	TGCAGCGTTGAGCCAGGGAACCAAGAGACCCAGTACTTC	CSVEPGNQETQYF
.	TRBJ1-2	many	14	TRBV20-1	TGCAGTGCTAGACACGCAGCCGATAACTATGGCTACACCTTC	CSARHAADNYGYTF
.	TRBJ1-5	many	14	TRBV20-1	TGCAGTGCTAGGGAGGACAGAGACAATCAGCCCCAGCATTTT	CSAREDRDNQPQHF
.	TRBJ2-7	many	15	TRBV7-2	TGTGCCAGCAGCTTACAGTCTCGGGGAAACTACGAGCAGTACTTC	CASSLQSRGNYEQYF
.	TRBJ1-4	many	14	TRBV6-5	TGTGCCAGCAGTTACAAGGCCAATTCGGGAAAACTGTTTTTT	CASSYKANSGKLFF
TRBD2	TRBJ2-1	many	14	TRBV3-1	TGTGCCAGCATGCCGGGACTAGCCGTCAATGAGCAGTTCTTC	CASMPGLAVNEQFF
TRBD2	TRBJ2-3	.	15	TRBV14	TGTGCCAACAGCCTCTCAGCGGGGATCACAGATACGCAGTATTTT	CANSLSAGITDTQYF
TRBD1	TRBJ2-3	many	15	TRBV2	TGTGCCAGCAGAGCCGACAGGGGAGAGACAGATACGCAGTATTTT	CASRADRGETDTQYF
.	TRBJ1-4	many	14	TRBV5-1	TGCGCCAGCAGCTTGGATGGACTGAATGAAAAACTGTTTTTT	CASSLDGLNEKLFF
.	TRBJ1-2	once	12	TRBV20-1	TGCAGTGCCCTAAACAGGGACTATGGCTACACCTTC	CSALNRDYGYTF
TRBD1	TRBJ1-3	many	15	TRBV18	TGTGCCAGCTCACCAGGGACAGGCTCTGGAAACACCATATATTTT	CASSPGTGSGNTIYF
TRBD1	TRBJ2-1	.	18	TRBV10-3	TGTGCCATCAGTGACTCCCTCGGTGCGGGACAGGGGACGGTGGGGCAGTTCTTC	CAISDSLGAGQGTVGQFF
TRBD1	TRBJ2-7	many	16	TRBV3-1	TGTGCCAGCAGCCAAGGCATCTACAGGGGGCGTTACGAGCAGTACTTC	CASSQGIYRGRYEQYF
TRBD1	TRBJ2-2	many	17	TRBV12-3/TRBV12-4	TGTGCCAGCAGCACCGGGACAGGGGTTTGGAACACCGGGGAGCTGTTTTTT	CASSTGTGVWNTGELFF
.	TRBJ1-3	.	15	TRBV20-1	TGCAGTGCCCATCCCGGTCTAAGGACTGGAAACACCATATATTTT	CSAHPGLRTGNTIYF
TRBD2	TRBJ2-1	many	16	TRBV29-1	TGCAGCGTTGGACCCGGAGCGGGGTTGGATGGGAATGAGCAGTTCTTC	CSVGPGAGLDGNEQFF
TRBD1	TRBJ2-5	many	15	TRBV5-1	TGCGCCAGCAGCTTGGCAGACAGGGGGAGAGAGACCCAGTACTTC	CASSLADRGRETQYF
TRBD1	TRBJ2-5	many	15	TRBV5-1	TGCGCCAGCAGCTTGGCAGGACAGGACCAAGAGACCCAGTACTTC	CASSLAGQDQETQYF
.	TRBJ1-5	many	15	TRBV20-1	TGCAGTGCTAGAGCCTGGGTGGGGAGCAATCAGCCCCAGCATTTT	CSARAWVGSNQPQHF
.	TRBJ1-1	many	18	TRBV5-1	TGCGCCAGCAGCTTCGCCTGGGGTCGGGATCTCCGAGGGACTGAAGCTTTCTTT	CASSFAWGRDLRGTEAFF
.	TRBJ1-1	many	14	TRBV12-3/TRBV12-4	TGTGCCAGCAGTCCAACCAGGGTGAACACTGAAGCTTTCTTT	CASSPTRVNTEAFF
.	TRBJ2-5	many	17	TRBV5-1	TGCGCCAGCAGCCCGGGGGGGACAGGACAAAACGTAGAGACCCAGTACTTC	CASSPGGTGQNVETQYF
TRBD1	TRBJ2-1	many	13	TRBV11-1	TGTGCCAGCAGCTTCCAGGGGGCGGATGAGCAGTTCTTC	CASSFQGADEQFF